What follows is one T cell receptor beta chain and its context. Its antigen specificity is not known. The record has no base qualities; no much larger clone is one base away. Whole blood was collected in K2EDTA tubes by collaborating institutions according to the institutions' own protocols. Collaborator samples were shipped for TCRbeta analysis as frozen whole blood, isolated PBMCs, or DNA extracted from either sample type. CDR1 is given as SGDLS and CDR2 as YYNGEE, both from the germline V gene. The V end gives up 0 bases and the J end 9 bases, leaving 6 bases in the junction not matched to a gene. The CDR3 has 14 amino acids, counting the end cysteine and phenylalanine. The retained sequence is limited to the CDR3, 42 bases, with the frame set at the first base. The data were obtained in a study of blood T cell repertoires in COVID-19 (dated by TCRdb to the early 2020s). As for the study more broadly: Samples covering the acute and convalescent phases of COVID-19 were provided by collaborators in the United States, Italy and Spain. The prospective study material was composed of cDNA or gDNA derived from T cells, B-cell-depleted T cells, or PBMCs. The dataset comprised deeply sampled blood TCRbeta repertoires from subjects exposed to, actively infected with, or recovered from COVID-19. The repertoires were released in a freely available public database intended as a resource for research on the immune response to SARS-CoV-2. The samples were drawn from two sources: the first 160 participants of the ongoing ImmuneRACE study, and 1,254 subjects contributed by 6 global collaborators. The sample metadata nearly always contained a de-identified subject ID, COVID-19 status, age in years and sex. Where HLA class I and class II types were available, the types were taken from metadata supplied by the sample provider, not from assay-based typing.

TCRbeta CDR3 regions were amplified from genomic DNA using the immunoSEQ Assay, a bias-controlled multiplex PCR. Regarding the original processing steps: Within the assay, amplification of reference gene primers was used to estimate how many nucleated cells each sample contained. Sequence reads were collapsed and filtered to measure the absolute abundance of every unique TCRbeta CDR3 rearrangement. For each sample, productive Simpson clonality was calculated by taking the square root of Simpson's diversity index across productive rearrangements. TCRdb provides this immuneACCESS table in a form limited to in-frame rearrangements. Some clones are lacking; in checked studies, under half of them reflect an unresolved V gene, and why the rest are absent is not known. Clonal size and the V and J genes are those of that table, whereas D and trimming came from the DNA. The sample includes more than 100,000 clones, with 80% observed a single time. The ten largest clones capture more than 15% of the sample.

Findings and caveats that apply to the study as a whole: The quantity of clinical and demographic metadata differed by source and by participant and was supplied without curation.

The sequence links TRBV9 to TRBJ2-1; 7 central nucleotides agree with TRBD1. The source is a man aged 55 to 70 with active or convalescent COVID-19. The specimen sequenced was peripheral blood. The nucleotides read TGTGCCAGCAGCGTAGACCTGGGACAGCTTGAGCAGTTCTTC. Its protein product is CASSVDLGQLEQFF.